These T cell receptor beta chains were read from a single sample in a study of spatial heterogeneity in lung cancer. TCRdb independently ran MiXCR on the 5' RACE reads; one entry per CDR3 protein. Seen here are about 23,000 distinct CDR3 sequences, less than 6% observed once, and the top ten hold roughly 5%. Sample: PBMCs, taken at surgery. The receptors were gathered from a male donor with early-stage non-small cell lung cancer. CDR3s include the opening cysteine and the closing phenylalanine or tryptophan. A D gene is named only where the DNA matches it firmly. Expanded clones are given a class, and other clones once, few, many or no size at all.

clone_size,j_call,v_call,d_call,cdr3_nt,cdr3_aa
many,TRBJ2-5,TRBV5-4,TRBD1,TGTGCCAGCAGAACCGGACAGGGCGGGGAGACCCAGTACTTC,CASRTGQGGETQYF
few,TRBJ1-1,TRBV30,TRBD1,TGTGCCTGGAACCCCCTGGACAGGTACACTGAAGCTTTCTTT,CAWNPLDRYTEAFF
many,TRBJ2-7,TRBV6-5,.,TGTGCCAGCAGTTCCCGGTCGAGCTCCTACGAGCAGTACTTC,CASSSRSSSYEQYF
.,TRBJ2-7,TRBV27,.,TGTGCCAGCAATTTATTGTTGGGCAGCCACTACGAGCAGTACTTC,CASNLLLGSHYEQYF
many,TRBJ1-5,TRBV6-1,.,TGTGCCAGCAGTGGAGGGTTTCAGCCCCAGCATTTT,CASSGGFQPQHF
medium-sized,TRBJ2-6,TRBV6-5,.,TGTGCCAGCAGTTTGGCTCCCTCTGGGGCCAACGTCCTGACTTTC,CASSLAPSGANVLTF
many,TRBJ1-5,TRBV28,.,TGTGCCAGCAGTTTCGGGAGGGGTGAGAGTCAGCCCCAGCATTTT,CASSFGRGESQPQHF
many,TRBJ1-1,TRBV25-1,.,TGTGCCAGCATCAACAGGGTGGGCACTGAAGCTTTCTTT,CASINRVGTEAFF
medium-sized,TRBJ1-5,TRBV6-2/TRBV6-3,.,TGTGCCAGCAGTTCAACAGCGGGGGGGGCTCAGCCCCAGCATTTT,CASSSTAGGAQPQHF
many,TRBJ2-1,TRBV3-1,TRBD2,TGTGCCAGCAGCCAAGGACTAGCCGACAATGAGCAGTTCTTC,CASSQGLADNEQFF
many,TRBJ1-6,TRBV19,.,TGTGCCAGTAGTATTACAGGGTACAATTCACCCCTCCACTTT,CASSITGYNSPLHF
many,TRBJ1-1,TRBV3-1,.,TGTGCCAGCAGCCAAGCGGGGGGGACCACTGAAGCTTTCTTT,CASSQAGGTTEAFF
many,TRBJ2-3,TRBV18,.,TGTGCCAGCTCACCTTTCGAACGCACAGATACGCAGTATTTT,CASSPFERTDTQYF
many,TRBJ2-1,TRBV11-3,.,TGTGCCAGCAGCGGCCCCGCCGGCGGGGAGCAGTTCTTC,CASSGPAGGEQFF
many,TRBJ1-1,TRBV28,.,TGTGCCAGCAGTTTGAATGGGGAAGCTTTCTTT,CASSLNGEAFF
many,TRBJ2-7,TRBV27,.,TGTGCCAGCAGTTCTATGTACGAGCAGTACTTC,CASSSMYEQYF
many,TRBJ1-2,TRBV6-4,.,TGTGCCAGCAGCGCCGGAGGAGGCTACACCTTC,CASSAGGGYTF
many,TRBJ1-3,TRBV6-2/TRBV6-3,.,TGTGCCAGCAGCCGACGGACAGACAGCTCTGGAAACACCATATATTTT,CASSRRTDSSGNTIYF
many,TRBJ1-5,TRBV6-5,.,TGTGCCAGCAGTTACTCGAGTCAGTCCAATCAGCCCCAGCATTTT,CASSYSSQSNQPQHF
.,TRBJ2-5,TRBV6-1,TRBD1,TGTGCCAGCAGTGAAACCCGACAGGGCGAGACCCAGTACTTC,CASSETRQGETQYF
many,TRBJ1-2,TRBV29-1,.,TGCAGCGTTGGGTACACCAACTATGGCTACACCTTC,CSVGYTNYGYTF
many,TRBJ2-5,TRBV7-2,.,TGTGCCAGCAGTATCAGGGACCAAGAGACCCAGTACTTC,CASSIRDQETQYF
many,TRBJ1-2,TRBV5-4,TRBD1,TGTGCCAGCAGCTTGGTCGGGACAGGGGGCCGCGGCTACACCTTC,CASSLVGTGGRGYTF
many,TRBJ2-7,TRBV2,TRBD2,TGTGCCAGCAGTGTGCCCGCTAGCGGGCCCTACGAGCAGTACTTC,CASSVPASGPYEQYF
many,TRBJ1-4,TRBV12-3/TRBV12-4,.,TGTGCCAGCAGTTTCACGGGGCGGGCTAATGAAAAACTGTTTTTT,CASSFTGRANEKLFF
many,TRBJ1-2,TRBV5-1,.,TGCGCCAGCAGCCTGACAGGTTCTCCATATGGCTACACCTTC,CASSLTGSPYGYTF
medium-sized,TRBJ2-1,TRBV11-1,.,TGTGCCAGCAGCTCCGGGGGGCAGTACAATGAGCAGTTCTTC,CASSSGGQYNEQFF
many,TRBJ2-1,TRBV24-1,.,TGTGCCACCAGTGATCCGGGCGGTCCGAATGAGCAGTTCTTC,CATSDPGGPNEQFF
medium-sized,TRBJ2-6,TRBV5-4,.,TGTGCCAGCAGCCCGGGGGGCCCTGGGGCCAACGTCCTGACTTTC,CASSPGGPGANVLTF
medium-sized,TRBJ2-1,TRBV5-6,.,TGTGCCAGCAGCTTGGTGTCGGTAGTTGAGTTCTTC,CASSLVSVVEFF
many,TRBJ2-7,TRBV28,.,TGTGCCAGCAGTTTCTTGACTCCCTACGAGCAGTACTTC,CASSFLTPYEQYF
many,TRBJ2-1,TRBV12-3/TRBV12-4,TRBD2,TGTGCCAGCAGTTCTCCGGGACTAGCGGGTTACAATGAGCAGTTCTTC,CASSSPGLAGYNEQFF
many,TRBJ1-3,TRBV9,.,TGTGCCAGCAGCGTAACAGACTTCTCTGGAAACACCATATATTTT,CASSVTDFSGNTIYF
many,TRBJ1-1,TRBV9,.,TGTGCCAGCAGCGTAGACGGGAACACTGAAGCTTTCTTT,CASSVDGNTEAFF
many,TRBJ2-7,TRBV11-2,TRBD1,TGTGCCAGCAGCTCCGGGACAGGGTCGTGGGAGCAGTACTTC,CASSSGTGSWEQYF
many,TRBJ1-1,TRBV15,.,TGTGCCACCAGCAGAGACAGGTCGGTCACTGAAGCTTTCTTT,CATSRDRSVTEAFF
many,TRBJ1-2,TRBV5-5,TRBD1,TGTGCCAGCAGCCAGGGACAGGGGAATGGCTACACCTTC,CASSQGQGNGYTF
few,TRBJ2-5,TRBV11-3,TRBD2,TGTGCCAGCAGCTTACGCTCGGGGGGGCTGGAGACCCAGTACTTC,CASSLRSGGLETQYF